This TCR beta chain was profiled in a study of OX40 agonist ivuxolimab in advanced cancers. Study at large: Under the entry rules, prior anti-PD-1, anti-PD-L1 or anti-CTLA-4 therapy was allowed, and about 38% had some.

Assay: immunoSEQ multiplex PCR; the TCRdb copy retains only in-frame clones and omits some. The sample lists more than 45,000 clones; about 89% were seen once. This CDR3 has 14 residues. Germline V gene sequence: CDR1 SEHNR, CDR2 FQNEAQ (reference sequence). The ends were cut back, 5 bases at V and 0 bases at J, with 11 bases in the middle. Sequenced material: CD4+ or CD8+ T cells sorted from blood, taken in a trial of the OX40 agonist ivuxolimab. This sequence joins TRBV7-9 and TRBJ2-7; D is unresolved. The clonotype was recovered from an adult with an advanced solid tumor such as melanoma, head and neck, liver or kidney cancer. CDR3 loop: CASSTGLGSYEQYF. CDR3 bases: TGTGCCAGCAGCACCGGGCTTGGCTCCTACGAGCAGTACTTC.